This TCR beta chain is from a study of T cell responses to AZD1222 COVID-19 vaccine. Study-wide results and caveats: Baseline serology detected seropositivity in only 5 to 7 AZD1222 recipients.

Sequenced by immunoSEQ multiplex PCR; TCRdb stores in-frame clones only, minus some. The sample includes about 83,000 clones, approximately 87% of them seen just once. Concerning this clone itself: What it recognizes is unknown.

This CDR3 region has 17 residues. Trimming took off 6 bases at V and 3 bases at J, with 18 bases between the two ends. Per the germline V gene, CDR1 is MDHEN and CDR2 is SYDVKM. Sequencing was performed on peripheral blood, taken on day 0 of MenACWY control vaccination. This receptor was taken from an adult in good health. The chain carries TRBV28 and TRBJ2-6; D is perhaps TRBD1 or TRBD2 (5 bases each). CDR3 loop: CASRPGTGLGGANVLTF. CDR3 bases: TGTGCCAGCAGGCCCGGGACGGGCTTAGGTGGGGCCAACGTCCTGACTTTC.